These 6 T cell receptor beta chains were all obtained from the same sample, sequenced in a study of blood T cell repertoires in COVID-19. Libraries were prepared by immunoSEQ multiplex PCR; TCRdb keeps only in-frame clonotypes and omits some of them. The sample holds 100,000 to 130,000 clones; more than 70% are singletons and the top ten take approximately 6.8%. Source material: peripheral blood. Receptors were obtained from a man aged 50 to 59 with active or convalescent COVID-19.

The chain combines TRBV6-5 with TRBJ2-7; a possible D gene is TRBD2 (5 bases). The CDR3 sequence is 14 residues long. Per the germline V gene, CDR1 is MNHEY and CDR2 is SVGAGI. Deletions cut 3 bases from V and 0 bases from J, with 9 bases between. The CDR3 bases are TGTGCCAGCAGTTATAGACGGGGCTCCTACGAGCAGTACTTC. Its protein is CASSYRRGSYEQYF.

The rearrangement links TRBV6-6 to TRBJ1-5, with a weak D call TRBD1 (5 bases). Trimming took off 8 bases at V and 1 base at J, with 12 bases between the two ends. The CDR3 sequence is 14 residues long. Per germline, CDR1 MNHNY and CDR2 SVGAGI (reference sequence). CDR3 amino acids: CASGGAASNQPQHF. The CDR3 region has the DNA TGTGCCAGCGGCGGGGCAGCGAGCAATCAGCCCCAGCATTTT.

The genes are TRBV6-2 or TRBV6-3 and TRBJ2-2; 7 bases fit TRBD2. Germline V gene data show CDR1 as MNHEY and CDR2 as SVGEGT. J lost 1 base, V lost 2 bases, and 4 bases had no gene match. CDR3 length equals 16 residues. CDR3 amino acids: CASSYGASGNTGELFF. CDR3 bases: TGTGCCAGCAGTTACGGGGCTAGCGGGAACACCGGGGAGCTGTTTTTT.

The V call is TRBV10-3, the J call TRBJ2-2, with 16 bases fitting TRBD2. This CDR3 spans 16 amino acids. The germline V gene has CDR1 ENHRY and CDR2 SYGVKD. J gave up 7 bases and V 3 bases, and 2 bases lay outside the gene matches. CDR3 in DNA: TGTGCCATCAGTGACGGGACTAGCGGGAGGGGCGGGGAGCTGTTTTTT. Translated, it gives CAISDGTSGRGGELFF.

The chain has TRBV5-5 and TRBJ2-6; 7 nucleotides match TRBD1. The CDR3 has 18 amino acids. Germline assignment: CDR1 SGHKS and CDR2 YYEKEE (reference sequence). J lost 1 base, V lost 4 bases, and 11 bases had no gene match. The CDR3 DNA reads as TGTGCCAGCAGCCTGGATGGACAGGTCCTTTCTGGGGCCAACGTCCTGACTTTC. It codes for CASSLDGQVLSGANVLTF.

V is TRBV27 and J is TRBJ2-1; no firm D call. There are 17 residues in the CDR3. Trimming stripped 6 bases from V and 4 bases from J, with 22 bases between. Germline CDR1 and CDR2: MNHEY and SMNVEV (reference sequence). The CDR3 sequence: CASSPSSYSVIYNEQFF. The CDR3, as DNA: TGTGCCAGCAGCCCAAGCTCCTACTCCGTGATATACAATGAGCAGTTCTTC.